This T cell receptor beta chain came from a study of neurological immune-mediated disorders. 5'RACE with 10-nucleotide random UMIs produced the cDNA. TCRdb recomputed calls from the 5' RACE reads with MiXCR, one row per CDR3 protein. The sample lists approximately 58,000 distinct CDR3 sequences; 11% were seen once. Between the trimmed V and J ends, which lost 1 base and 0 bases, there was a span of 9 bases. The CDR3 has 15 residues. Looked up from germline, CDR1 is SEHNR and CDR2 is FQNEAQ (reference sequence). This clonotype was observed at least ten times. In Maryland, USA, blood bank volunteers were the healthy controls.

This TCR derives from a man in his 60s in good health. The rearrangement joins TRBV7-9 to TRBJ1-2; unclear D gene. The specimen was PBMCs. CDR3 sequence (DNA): TGTGCCAGCAGCTTAGGGACGGCGACTAACTATGGCTACACCTTC. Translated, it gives CASSLGTATNYGYTF.